Presented here are 14 T cell receptor beta chains from one specimen sequenced in a study of blood T cell repertoires in COVID-19. Profiled with immunoSEQ multiplex PCR; TCRdb holds only in-frame clones, not every one. The sample holds tens of thousands of clones; 75% to 90% are singletons and the top ten take more than 2.5%. What was sequenced was peripheral blood. The receptors stem from a man between 45 and 60 years old with acute or convalescent COVID-19.

The chain recombines TRBV5-1 with TRBJ1-4; 8 nucleotides line up with TRBD1. The CDR3 loop spans 14 amino acids. Looked up from germline, CDR1 is SGHRS and CDR2 is YFSETQ. V was pared by 3 bases and J by 8 bases, with 6 bases of the junction left unmatched. The CDR3 loop reads CASSYQGAMEKLFF. DNA of the CDR3: TGCGCCAGCAGCTACCAGGGGGCAATGGAAAAACTGTTTTTT.

The chain recombines TRBV10-3 with TRBJ2-5, with D maybe TRBD1 (6 bases). Trimming removed 6 bases at V and 1 base at J, with 9 bases between. The CDR3 totals 13 residues. Germline V CDR1 and CDR2: ENHRY, SYGVKD. The CDR3 region is CAIRPQGQETQYF. Written as DNA, the CDR3 is TGTGCCATCAGGCCACAGGGCCAAGAGACCCAGTACTTC.

The chain couples TRBV6-4 to TRBJ1-2; D is possibly TRBD1 (6 bases). The V and J ends lost 3 bases and 2 bases respectively, with 10 bases between them. Per germline, CDR1 MRHNA and CDR2 SNTAGT. CDR3 length equals 14 residues. This chain's CDR3 is CASSEQQGNYGYTF. The CDR3 DNA reads as TGTGCCAGCAGTGAACAACAGGGAAACTATGGCTACACCTTC.

The chain has TRBV19 and TRBJ1-1, with a possible D match to TRBD1 (6 bases). V lost 4 bases and J 1 base, leaving 7 bases between the germline ends. Germline V gene lookup returns CDR1 LNHDA and CDR2 SQIVND (reference sequence). This CDR3 is 13 amino acids long. CDR3 region: CASSNRENTEAFF. The CDR3 region has the DNA TGTGCCAGTAGTAACAGGGAGAACACTGAAGCTTTCTTT.

The rearrangement uses TRBV5-1 and TRBJ1-3; D is ambiguous. CDR3 length: 15 residues. Germline V gives CDR1 SGHRS, CDR2 YFSETQ. Trimming removed 0 bases at V and 0 bases at J, with 7 bases between. The chain's CDR3 is CASSLDGNSGNTIYF. Here the CDR3 DNA reads TGCGCCAGCAGCTTGGACGGGAACTCTGGAAACACCATATATTTT.

The V gene is TRBV5-8, the J gene TRBJ2-7; D might be TRBD1 (5 bases). Trimming took off 4 bases at V and 6 bases at J, with 11 bases between the two ends. The CDR3 covers 12 residues. Germline V gene sequence: CDR1 SGHTS, CDR2 YDEGEE. The CDR3 DNA reads as TGTGCCAGCAGCCGAGGTCAGGGCGAGCAGTACTTC. Amino acid sequence: CASSRGQGEQYF.

V and J are TRBV9 and TRBJ1-1; D is perhaps TRBD1 (5 bases). Germline V lookup: CDR1 SGDLS, CDR2 YYNGEE. The CDR3 is made up of 20 amino acids. V lost 4 bases to trimming and J lost 1 base, with 29 bases between them. In DNA form, the CDR3 reads TGTGCCAGCAGCCTATTTAAACCCGGGGGGGTCTTTGTTAGGAACACTGAAGCTTTCTTT. Residues: CASSLFKPGGVFVRNTEAFF.

The rearrangement uses TRBV25-1 and TRBJ1-2; D unresolved. Germline-derived CDR1 and CDR2 are MGHDK and SYGVNS. The CDR3 runs 12 residues. Trimming took off 3 bases at V and 8 bases at J, with 10 bases between the two ends. The CDR3 reads CASSEWEGGYTF. The CDR3 DNA follows: TGTGCCAGCAGTGAGTGGGAGGGAGGCTACACCTTC.

This chain joins TRBV18 and TRBJ1-5; 8 bases fit TRBD1. The J segment lost 0 bases and the V segment lost 4 bases, leaving 8 bases of the junction unmatched. From germline, CDR1 is KGHSH and CDR2 LQKENI. This CDR3 contains 17 residues. The chain's CDR3 is CASSLGQGYYSNQPQHF. CDR3 DNA sequence: TGTGCCAGCTCACTTGGACAGGGCTACTATAGCAATCAGCCCCAGCATTTT. The full variable domain, its missing parts supplied by reference TRBV18 and TRBJ1-5, is NAGVMQNPRHLVRRRGQEARLRCSPMKGHSHVYWYRQLPEEGLKFMVYLQKENIIDESGMPKERFSAEFPKEGPSILRIQQVVRGDSAAYFCASSLGQGYYSNQPQHFGDGTRLSIL.

V gene TRBV10-3 combines with J gene TRBJ1-3, with a tentative D call TRBD1 (6 bases). The CDR3 loop spans 15 amino acids. The germline CDR1 and CDR2 sequences are ENHRY and SYGVKD. The V end was cut by 8 bases, the J end by 2 bases, with 16 bases between. The CDR3 protein is CAIADTGIAGNTIYF. CDR3 bases: TGTGCCATCGCAGATACAGGGATAGCTGGAAACACCATATATTTT.

The chain uses TRBV28 and TRBJ2-7, with D tentatively TRBD2 (5 bases). With 6 bases removed from V and 2 bases from J, the gap between germline ends came to 20 bases. CDR3 length: 16 amino acids. Germline CDR1 reads MDHEN; CDR2 reads SYDVKM. CDR3 DNA sequence: TGTGCCAGCAGCTCCCGAGGGTACGGTAGGACCTACGAGCAGTACTTC. Translated: CASSSRGYGRTYEQYF.

The V gene is TRBV7-7, the J gene TRBJ2-1; TRBD2 matches at 9 bases. Germline values: CDR1 SSHAT, CDR2 FNYEAQ (reference sequence). The CDR3 runs 16 residues. The ends lost 5 bases at V and 8 bases at J; junction bases unmatched: 13. The chain's CDR3 is CASSLGLSSGIDEQFF. CDR3 DNA sequence: TGTGCCAGCAGCCTAGGCCTGTCTAGCGGGATCGATGAGCAGTTCTTC.

This clone has a single count. This chain connects TRBV18 to TRBJ2-7; D call uncertain. Deletions cut 1 base from V and 2 bases from J, with 12 bases between. CDR1 and CDR2 (germline): KGHSH, LQKENI. This CDR3 comprises 15 residues. The CDR3 bases are TGTGCCAGCTCACCACTTGGAGACCCCGCCTACGAGCAGTACTTC. Translation: CASSPLGDPAYEQYF.

About this clone: A read error may produce the germline difference seen at one junction end. The chain joins TRBV2 to TRBJ2-1; a possible D gene is TRBD2 (7 bases). The CDR3 consists of 18 residues. Germline CDR1 is SNHLY and CDR2 is FYNNEI. CDR3 bases: TGTGCCAGCAGGCAACAGGGCCCGGTGGGGAGGGCCGACAATGGGCAGTTCTTC. This translates into CASRQQGPVGRADNGQFF. The variable domain in full, with the rest retrieved from reference TRBV2 and TRBJ2-1, is EPEVTQTPSHQVTQMGQEVILRCVPISNHLYFYWYRQILGQKVEFLVSFYNNEISEKSEIFDDQFSVERPDGSNFTLKIRSTKLEDSAMYFCASRQQGPVGRADNGQFFGPGTRLTVL.